The sequence of this T cell receptor beta chain was determined in a study of blood T cell repertoires in COVID-19. Study information: Material from acute and convalescent COVID-19 was sourced from the United States, Italy and Spain. PBMCs, B-cell-depleted T cells, or T cells were the source of the cDNA or gDNA that made up the material.

In the source study's methods: Amplification with reference gene primers provided the estimates of nucleated cell counts. Sequencing was performed with immunoSEQ multiplex PCR; in TCRdb, only in-frame clones are kept and a portion is missing. Clone size and the V and J calls come from that table; the DNA yielded D and trimming. The repertoire holds fewer than 350,000 clones, with 88% as singletons. The V end was cut by 1 base, the J end by 11 bases, with 15 bases between. CDR1 is LGHNT, CDR2 FRNRAP, per germline. CDR3 length: 15 amino acids. Specimen: peripheral blood. The chain links TRBV12-5 to TRBJ1-6; perhaps TRBD1 as D (6 bases). This clonotype originated in a man between 18 and 35 years old with active or convalescent COVID-19. The CDR3 here is CASGLDPQGGTPLHF. The DNA of the CDR3 is TGTGCTAGTGGTTTGGACCCACAGGGTGGGACACCCCTCCACTTT.